Listed below are T cell receptor beta chains from one sample, sequenced in a study of spatial heterogeneity in lung cancer. A single record per CDR3 protein comes from TCRdb applying MiXCR to the 5' RACE reads. The sample lists 20,000 to 30,000 distinct CDR3 sequences, approximately 10% occurring once. Sequenced here: lung tumor tissue, sampled at surgery. The receptor set was obtained from a male donor with early-stage non-small cell lung cancer. CDR3s include the opening cysteine and the closing phenylalanine or tryptophan. The D gene is left open where the match is weak. A row's size may be missing; if present it is once, few, many or a size class.

J | V | size | D | DNA | CDR3
TRBJ2-2 | TRBV9 | many | . | TGTGCCAGCAGCGTAGGAATCGGTCTAGTAAACACCGGGGAGCTGTTTTTT | CASSVGIGLVNTGELFF
TRBJ2-3 | TRBV29-1 | few | TRBD1 | TGCAGCGTAGGGGGGACAGGACTTGCAGATACGCAGTATTTT | CSVGGTGLADTQYF
TRBJ2-7 | TRBV27 | . | TRBD1 | TGTGCCAACATGCCTCCACAGGCAGGGGGCTACGAGCAGTACTTC | CANMPPQAGGYEQYF
TRBJ1-2 | TRBV4-3 | many | . | TGCGCCAGCAGCCAAGTTTTGACAGGACTCCAAGGCTACACCTTC | CASSQVLTGLQGYTF
TRBJ2-6 | TRBV5-1 | many | . | TGCGCCAGCAGCTTGGCCGGGGGATCATTTAACGTCCTGACTTTC | CASSLAGGSFNVLTF
TRBJ2-4 | TRBV20-1 | many | TRBD2 | TGCAGTGCACACCTTAGCGGGGGGTCGGACATTCAGTACTTC | CSAHLSGGSDIQYF
TRBJ2-7 | TRBV7-9 | few | . | TGTGCCAGCAGCTTAGGCTGGGGCCTGGAATCCTACGAGCAGTACTTC | CASSLGWGLESYEQYF
TRBJ1-1 | TRBV28 | medium-sized | . | TGTGCCAGCCTGTCGGGGAGCGAAGGGGGGAAAGCTTTCTTT | CASLSGSEGGKAFF
TRBJ2-5 | TRBV3-1 | many | TRBD2 | TGTGCCAGCAGTCTCCTAGCGGGAGCCATCAGGGGAGAGACCCAGTACTTC | CASSLLAGAIRGETQYF
TRBJ2-4 | TRBV6-6 | many | . | TGTGCCAGCGGGGCAAATCAGTACTTC | CASGANQYF
TRBJ2-7 | TRBV20-1 | few | TRBD1 | TGCAGTGCATCGCCGGGACAGGGGGCACAATACGAGCAGTACTTC | CSASPGQGAQYEQYF
TRBJ1-1 | TRBV28 | many | . | TGTGCCAGCAGTTCCCCAGACAGGCTGACTGAAGCTTTCTTT | CASSSPDRLTEAFF
TRBJ2-7 | TRBV4-3 | many | TRBD1 | TGCGCCAGCAGCCATCGGACAGGGGGCAGCTACGAGCAGTACTTC | CASSHRTGGSYEQYF
TRBJ2-1 | TRBV6-6 | many | . | TGTGCCAGCAGCACCGGGACCCACAATGAGCAGTTCTTC | CASSTGTHNEQFF
TRBJ2-7 | TRBV27 | . | TRBD1 | TGTGCCAGCAGTCGACAGGGATTTGGCGAGCAGTACTTC | CASSRQGFGEQYF
TRBJ1-6 | TRBV7-2 | few | TRBD1 | TGTGCCAGCAGCCCAGACAGGGCAGCCTCGACCCTCCACTTT | CASSPDRAASTLHF
TRBJ1-4 | TRBV6-5 | . | . | TGTGCCAGCAGTCTAAGCCAGAGTAATGAAAAACTGTTTTTT | CASSLSQSNEKLFF
TRBJ2-3 | TRBV11-2 | many | TRBD1 | TGTGCCAGCAGCCGAGGGACAGGGGGGACACACGATACGCAGTATTTT | CASSRGTGGTHDTQYF
TRBJ1-2 | TRBV29-1 | few | . | TGCAGCGCGGGGGACATAACCTATGGCTACACCTTC | CSAGDITYGYTF
TRBJ2-1 | TRBV11-1 | many | . | TGTGCCAGCAGCCCCCGACAGTACAATGAGCAGTTCTTC | CASSPRQYNEQFF
TRBJ2-1 | TRBV5-1 | . | TRBD2 | TGCGCCAGCACCAGCGGGAGAGTTGGTGAGCAGTTCTTC | CASTSGRVGEQFF
TRBJ2-3 | TRBV20-1 | few | TRBD2 | TGCAGTGGAGTAGTTGCGGGAGGGAGCACAGATACGCAGTATTTT | CSGVVAGGSTDTQYF
TRBJ2-2 | TRBV11-3 | . | TRBD1 | TGTGCCAGCAGCACCAGGACAGGGGATGCCGGGGAGCTGTTTTTT | CASSTRTGDAGELFF
TRBJ1-6 | TRBV5-1 | many | . | TGCGCCAGCAGCTCAACAGGGTGGGATTCACCCCTCCACTTT | CASSSTGWDSPLHF
TRBJ2-1 | TRBV27 | . | . | TGTGCCAGCAGTTTAGACAGGTATTCCCAGTTCTTC | CASSLDRYSQFF
TRBJ2-7 | TRBV30 | few | . | TGTGCCTGGAGTGTTGCCTACGAGCAGTACTTC | CAWSVAYEQYF
TRBJ2-3 | TRBV4-2 | . | . | TGTGCCAGCAGCCGTAGAGCGGGGACAACAGATACGCAGTATTTT | CASSRRAGTTDTQYF
TRBJ2-7 | TRBV9 | . | . | TGTGCCAGCAGCCCCACGGCGGGGAATGGGGAGCAGTACTTC | CASSPTAGNGEQYF
TRBJ1-2 | TRBV10-3 | many | . | TGTGCCATCAGTGGAGACAGAGACTACACCTTC | CAISGDRDYTF
TRBJ2-7 | TRBV28 | many | TRBD1 | TGTGCCAGCAGGCCCGGGACAGGGACCCACGAGCAGTACTTC | CASRPGTGTHEQYF
TRBJ2-6 | TRBV6-6 | many | TRBD2 | TGTGCCAGCTTTCAGGGAGGGTCTGGGGCCAACGTCCTGACTTTC | CASFQGGSGANVLTF
TRBJ2-1 | TRBV5-1 | few | . | TGCGCCAGCACCCCTGGGCTGGGACAGCAGTTCTTC | CASTPGLGQQFF
TRBJ1-5 | TRBV28 | . | . | TGTGCCAGCAGTTCAGGGGTACAGGGAGGACAGCCCCAGCATTTT | CASSSGVQGGQPQHF
TRBJ1-1 | TRBV9 | many | TRBD1 | TGTGCCAGCAGCGTTACAGGGGAGAACACTGAAGCTTTCTTT | CASSVTGENTEAFF
TRBJ2-2 | TRBV27 | many | . | TGTGCCAGCAGAGACAAAGCGAACACCGGGGAGCTGTTTTTT | CASRDKANTGELFF
TRBJ2-6 | TRBV5-4 | many | . | TGTGCCAGCAGCTTGGGGATAGCCAACGTCCTGACTTTC | CASSLGIANVLTF
TRBJ2-5 | TRBV13 | . | TRBD2 | TGTGCCAGCAGCTTTAGCGGGTTACAAGAGACCCAGTACTTC | CASSFSGLQETQYF
TRBJ1-5 | TRBV7-9 | few | TRBD1 | TGTGCCAGCAGCTCAGCGACAGGGGCTCAGCCCCAGCATTTT | CASSSATGAQPQHF
TRBJ2-2 | TRBV28 | large | . | TGTGCCAGCAGACCCTTACGTTCCGGGGAGCTGTTTTTT | CASRPLRSGELFF
TRBJ2-1 | TRBV10-3 | medium-sized | TRBD2 | TGTGCCACATTAGCGGGGGGGTCAACACCCAATAAGTACAATGAGCAGTTCTTC | CATLAGGSTPNKYNEQFF
TRBJ2-1 | TRBV5-1 | many | TRBD1 | TGCGCCAGCAGAGGACAGGGAGACAATGAGCAGTTCTTC | CASRGQGDNEQFF
TRBJ2-3 | TRBV18 | many | . | TGTGCCAGCTCAGGGGCGGAGGGTTCCACAGATACGCAGTATTTT | CASSGAEGSTDTQYF
TRBJ2-6 | TRBV15 | . | . | TGTGCCACCAGCGGCAGGGCTGGGGCCAACGTCCTGACTTTC | CATSGRAGANVLTF
TRBJ1-1 | TRBV20-1 | many | . | TGCAGTGCTAGGGCTCAAGGACAAGAAGCTTTCTTT | CSARAQGQEAFF
TRBJ2-3 | TRBV6-2/TRBV6-3 | few | . | TGTGCCAGCAGACTTGAGGGAGATACGCAGTATTTT | CASRLEGDTQYF
TRBJ2-7 | TRBV6-1 | . | . | TGTGCCAGCAGTGAAGCGGGCAGGGCGAACTACGAGCAGTACTTC | CASSEAGRANYEQYF
TRBJ2-3 | TRBV5-1 | . | . | TGCGCCAGCAGGCTTGGGTCCGAGGCAGATACGCAGTATTTT | CASRLGSEADTQYF
TRBJ1-2 | TRBV5-4 | many | . | TGTGCCAGCAGCCGGGGGGACACGAACTATGGCTACACCTTC | CASSRGDTNYGYTF